Below, 11 T cell receptor beta chains from the same sample are listed, as sequenced in a study of shared clonotypes between healthy human individuals. TCRdb keeps only in-frame clones here, not all; method: immunoSEQ multiplex PCR. The table lists about 590,000 clones, 95% of them singletons, with about 0.11% in the top ten. Naive CD8 cells lacked CD45RO, underwent positive selection for CCR7 and left out terminally differentiated effector memory CD45RA+ cells. The sample taken for sequencing was naive CD8+ T cells sorted from blood. These receptors were collected from a woman aged 30 to 39 in good health.

This clone was detected once. The rearrangement joins TRBV6-5 to TRBJ2-7; tentatively, D is TRBD2 (6 bases). Germline V gene data show CDR1 as MNHEY and CDR2 as SVGAGI. There are 15 residues in the CDR3. Trimming left V 6 bases short and J 0 bases short, with 15 bases between. Here the CDR3 reads CASRLLSGYSYEQYF. For the CDR3, the DNA is TGTGCCAGCAGACTCCTTAGCGGATACTCCTACGAGCAGTACTTC.

CDR3 sequence: CASSWTSGISNEQFF. DNA for the CDR3: TGCGCCAGCAGCTGGACTAGCGGGATAAGCAATGAGCAGTTCTTC. The V call is TRBV5-1, the J call TRBJ2-1, with TRBD2 matching over 12 bases. The CDR3 sequence is 15 residues long. V lost 3 bases and J lost 6; bases outside the gene matches: 4. The germline gives CDR1 SGHRS, CDR2 YFSETQ.

As regards this clone: This same CDR3 is encoded by further DNA sequences in the sample. The genes are TRBV11-2 and TRBJ2-7; 9 nucleotides align to TRBD2. CDR1 and CDR2 (germline): SGHAT, FQNNGV. J was trimmed by 0 bases and V by 5 bases; bases with no gene match: 5. This CDR3 region has 15 residues. CDR3 protein: CASSPSGRSSYEQYF. DNA for the CDR3: TGTGCCAGCAGCCCGAGCGGGAGGAGCTCCTACGAGCAGTACTTC.

The chain has TRBV27 and TRBJ1-5; D gene ambiguous. Germline CDR1 is MNHEY and CDR2 is SMNVEV (reference sequence). Trimming shortened V by 5 bases and J by 0 bases, and 14 bases separated the two germline ends. The CDR3 extends over 16 amino acids. The chain's CDR3 is CASSPGVGYSNQPQHF. The CDR3 nucleotides are TGTGCCAGCAGTCCCGGTGTAGGATATAGCAATCAGCCCCAGCATTTT.

This chain links TRBV2 with TRBJ2-2; D remains unclear. Per germline, CDR1 SNHLY and CDR2 FYNNEI. The CDR3 is 14 amino acids. The V gene lost 2 bases and the J gene lost 5 bases, with 9 bases spanning the gap. CDR3 residues: CASSEPDDTGELFF. In nucleotides, the CDR3 is TGTGCCAGCAGTGAACCTGATGATACCGGGGAGCTGTTTTTT.

About this clone itself: Other nucleotide sequences in the sample specify the same CDR3. The chain employs TRBV27 and TRBJ2-7, with 11 bases lining up with TRBD1. The CDR3 is 15 amino acids. The V segment lost 2 bases and the J segment 1 base; nucleotides outside the gene matches: 1. Germline V gene data show CDR1 as MNHEY and CDR2 as SMNVEV (reference sequence). CDR3 in DNA: TGTGCCAGCAGTTTAGGGACAGGGGGGTCCTACGAGCAGTACTTC. Amino acid sequence: CASSLGTGGSYEQYF.

The count of this clone is one. The chain is built from TRBV5-1 and TRBJ2-1; D may be TRBD2 (6 bases). This CDR3 spans 16 amino acids. V lost 3 bases and J lost 7, with 20 bases in between. Germline V gene sequence: CDR1 SGHRS, CDR2 YFSETQ. The CDR3 loop reads CASSSPTGVIENEQFF. CDR3 in DNA: TGCGCCAGCAGCTCACCTACGGGAGTAATAGAGAATGAGCAGTTCTTC.

This clone was recorded only once. The identical CDR3 is also encoded by other nucleotide sequences in the sample. J is TRBJ1-1 and V is TRBV30; D gene uncertain. Trimming removed 0 bases from V and 5 bases from J, with 7 bases in between. The CDR3 loop spans 12 amino acids. Germline CDR1 is GTSNPN and CDR2 is SVGIG (reference sequence). CDR3 coding DNA: TGTGCCTGGAGTGTTTTGGGGACTGAAGCTTTCTTT. This gives the protein CAWSVLGTEAFF.

The chain recombines TRBV29-1 with TRBJ2-5; D is perhaps TRBD1 (5 bases). The J call may be in error: the DNA end matches TRBJ2-7 better. The germline CDR1 and CDR2 sequences are SQVTM and ANQGSEA. The CDR3 consists of 13 residues. The CDR3 bases are TGCAGCGTTGGCAAGGGGAACACCTACGAGCAGTACTTC. Its translation is CSVGKGNTYEQYF.

V and J are TRBV19 and TRBJ2-7; 10 nucleotides agree with TRBD1. Germline-derived CDR1 and CDR2 are LNHDA and SQIVND (reference sequence). V shed 5 bases and J 3 bases; nucleotides not matched to a gene: 4. This CDR3 spans 14 amino acids. CDR3 in amino acids: CASSVGQGGYEQYF. The CDR3 coding sequence is TGTGCCAGTAGTGTTGGACAGGGGGGCTACGAGCAGTACTTC.

This chain connects TRBV30 to TRBJ1-6; 8 bases agree with TRBD1. Germline V gives CDR1 GTSNPN, CDR2 SVGIG (reference sequence). Trimming removed 3 bases from V and 7 bases from J; junction bases left unmatched: 8. The CDR3 extends over 15 amino acids. The CDR3 bases are TGTGCCTGGAGGACCGGGACAGGTTGGAATTCACCCCTCCACTTT. It yields the protein CAWRTGTGWNSPLHF.